These 23 T cell receptor beta chains share one sample of origin, sequenced in a study of blood T cell repertoires in COVID-19. Clones were read by immunoSEQ multiplex PCR, and TCRdb kept only the in-frame ones, dropping some. This sample carries a few hundred thousand clones, roughly 85% of them seen once, and the ten largest clones take approximately 2%. Material for sequencing was peripheral blood. Source of these receptors: a man between 25 and 39 years old who had recovered from COVID-19.

J is TRBJ2-1 and V is TRBV11-3; 9 nucleotides agree with TRBD2. The CDR3 is 14 amino acids. Per germline, CDR1 SGHNT and CDR2 YENEEA. V shed 6 bases, J shed 2 bases, and the junction held 2 bases outside the gene matches. The CDR3 loop is CASSVAGAYNEQFF. CDR3 sequence (DNA): TGTGCCAGCAGTGTAGCGGGGGCCTACAATGAGCAGTTCTTC.

The rearrangement joins TRBV6-2 or TRBV6-3 to TRBJ2-7, with TRBD1 as a possible D gene (6 bases). CDR1 is MNHEY and CDR2 is SVGEGT in the germline V gene. The CDR3 is 16 amino acids. The V and J ends lost 0 bases and 3 bases respectively, with 15 bases between them. The CDR3 DNA is TGTGCCAGCAGTTACTCGTCACGGACAGAACTCTACGAGCAGTACTTC. As protein: CASSYSSRTELYEQYF.

This chain connects TRBV11-2 to TRBJ2-1; D is possibly TRBD1 (5 bases). The germline CDR1 and CDR2 sequences are SGHAT and FQNNGV. The CDR3 runs to 16 residues. V shed 0 bases and J shed 9 bases, with 18 bases lying between them. Here the CDR3 DNA reads TGTGCCAGCAGCTTAGAGGCAGGGCGTCCCCCCGGTGAGCAGTTCTTC. Translated: CASSLEAGRPPGEQFF.

The CDR3 nucleotides are TGTGCCAGCAGTTACTTGCGGAGGTCCTACGAGCAGTACTTC. Translated, it gives CASSYLRRSYEQYF. The chain joins TRBV6-5 to TRBJ2-7, with D possibly being TRBD2 (5 bases). Trimming removed 1 base from V and 1 base from J, with 8 bases in between. CDR1 is MNHEY and CDR2 is SVGAGI in the germline V gene. The CDR3 runs 14 residues.

V gene TRBV7-2 combines with J gene TRBJ1-5, with unresolved D. V gave up 3 bases and J gave up 5 bases, with 8 bases separating them. The CDR3 has 13 amino acids. Germline V CDR1 and CDR2: SGHTA, FQGNSA. CDR3 sequence (DNA): TGTGCCAGCAGCTTCTCGCGGGATCAGCCCCAGCATTTT. As protein: CASSFSRDQPQHF.

The chain employs TRBV4-2 and TRBJ2-3; TRBD2 aligns across 13 bases. The CDR3 runs to 18 residues. Trimming removed 4 bases from V and 4 bases from J; junction bases left unmatched: 11. Germline-derived CDR1 and CDR2 are LGHNA and YNFKEQ. The CDR3, as DNA: TGTGCCAGCAGCCCGGATCCAACTAGCGGGGGGGACCCAGATACGCAGTATTTT. It yields the protein CASSPDPTSGGDPDTQYF.

The chain joins TRBV5-1 to TRBJ1-4; perhaps TRBD1 as D (6 bases). Trimming took 0 bases from V and 7 from J, leaving 13 bases between them. The CDR3 consists of 15 residues. The germline gives CDR1 SGHRS, CDR2 YFSETQ. The chain's CDR3 is CASSLGGLEGEKLFF. In nucleotides, the CDR3 is TGCGCCAGCAGCTTGGGGGGGCTAGAAGGTGAAAAACTGTTTTTT. Combining the CDR3 with reference TRBV5-1 and TRBJ1-4 gives the whole variable domain KAGVTQTPRYLIKTRGQQVTLSCSPISGHRSVSWYQQTPGQGLQFLFEYFSETQRNKGNFPGRFSGRQFSNSRSEMNVSTLELGDSALYLCASSLGGLEGEKLFFGSGTQLSVL.

The rearrangement links TRBV19 to TRBJ2-7; 8 nucleotides match TRBD1. The CDR3 is 16 amino acids. The germline CDR1 and CDR2 sequences are LNHDA and SQIVND (reference sequence). J lost 1 base, V lost 4 bases, and 9 bases had no gene match. In DNA, the CDR3 is TGTGCCAGTAGTAACGGACAGGGTAGCGCATCCTACGAGCAGTACTTC. Protein: CASSNGQGSASYEQYF.

This rearrangement joins TRBV6-5 to TRBJ1-4, with a tentative D call TRBD1 (5 bases). This CDR3 is built from 14 residues. The germline V and J ends were trimmed by 7 bases and 8 bases, with 17 bases remaining between them. Germline V gene data show CDR1 as MNHEY and CDR2 as SVGAGI. The CDR3 region has the DNA TGTGCCAGCACCCCCCCGGGGGGGAGGGAAAAACTGTTTTTT. It encodes CASTPPGGREKLFF.

This chain uses TRBV6-5 with TRBJ1-2, with 7 bases matching TRBD1. The CDR3 consists of 14 residues. Germline CDR1 reads MNHEY; CDR2 reads SVGAGI. V shed 2 bases, J shed 4 bases, and the junction held 4 bases outside the gene matches. Here the CDR3 DNA reads TGTGCCAGCAGTTACCACAGGGGCACCTATGGCTACACCTTC. It encodes CASSYHRGTYGYTF.

The chain uses TRBV4-1 and TRBJ1-2, with D possibly being TRBD1 (6 bases). Trimming took 0 bases from V and 8 from J, leaving 13 bases between them. The CDR3 contains 14 residues. Germline V gene data show CDR1 as MGHRA and CDR2 as YSYEKL. The CDR3 here is CASSQDSGDNGYTF. The CDR3 DNA follows: TGCGCCAGCAGCCAAGATTCCGGGGACAACGGCTACACCTTC.

This clone occurred a few times. This rearrangement joins TRBV5-4 to TRBJ2-5; D perhaps matches TRBD1 (6 bases). The CDR3 runs to 14 residues. Germline V lookup: CDR1 SGHNT, CDR2 YYREEE (reference sequence). V lost 1 base to trimming and J lost 5 bases, with 12 bases between them. The CDR3 sequence: CASSLPQGGETQYF. CDR3 sequence (DNA): TGTGCCAGCAGCTTGCCACAGGGTGGGGAGACCCAGTACTTC.

This chain joins TRBV25-1 and TRBJ2-1, with D perhaps TRBD2 (6 bases). The CDR3 covers 14 residues. Trimming took off 3 bases at V and 6 bases at J, with 12 bases between the two ends. The germline CDR1 and CDR2 sequences are MGHDK and SYGVNS. CDR3 residues: CASSEGSGVNEQFF. The CDR3 DNA reads as TGTGCCAGCAGTGAGGGATCGGGGGTCAATGAGCAGTTCTTC. Complete variable domain (other parts from reference TRBV25-1 and TRBJ2-1): EADIYQTPRYLVIGTGKKITLECSQTMGHDKMYWYQQDPGMELHLIHYSYGVNSTEKGDLSSESTVSRIRTEHFPLTLESARPSHTSQYLCASSEGSGVNEQFFGPGTRLTVL.

V gene TRBV4-2 combines with J gene TRBJ1-1; D remains ambiguous. V was cut by 2 bases and J by 1 base, with 5 bases left in between. CDR1 LGHNA and CDR2 YNFKEQ come from the germline V gene. This CDR3 is built from 13 residues. In DNA, the CDR3 is TGTGCCAGCAGCCAAACAAGGAACACTGAAGCTTTCTTT. The encoded protein is CASSQTRNTEAFF.

The CDR3 DNA follows: TGTGCCAGCACCCCGACAGGAGCCTTCTCTGGAAACACCATATATTTT. Amino acids: CASTPTGAFSGNTIYF. The chain recombines TRBV3-1 (or the pseudogene TRBV3-2) with TRBJ1-3; tentative D call: TRBD1 (6 bases). CDR1 is LGHDT, CDR2 YNNKEL, per germline (reference sequence). Trimming pared 7 bases from V and 0 bases from J, leaving 16 bases between. The CDR3 is 16 amino acids.

The chain is built from TRBV6-5 and TRBJ1-1; 8 nucleotides line up with TRBD1. From germline, CDR1 is MNHEY and CDR2 SVGAGI. This CDR3 has 15 residues. The trim removed 2 bases at V and 5 bases at J, leaving 7 bases unmatched. CDR3 coding DNA: TGTGCCAGCAGTTACCAGGGGGCGCCGGGTACTGAAGCTTTCTTT. Translated, it gives CASSYQGAPGTEAFF.

This chain joins TRBV5-6 and TRBJ1-6, with D unresolved. V was pared by 3 bases and J by 11 bases, with 9 bases between. The CDR3 sequence is 12 residues long. CDR1 SGHDT and CDR2 YYEEEE come from the germline V gene. Here the CDR3 reads CASSWEGTPLHF. The DNA of the CDR3 is TGTGCCAGCAGCTGGGAGGGAACACCCCTCCACTTT.

The chain uses TRBV18 and TRBJ2-5; 7 nucleotides line up with TRBD1. With V trimmed by 8 bases and J by 1 base, 13 bases remained unmatched. This CDR3 contains 16 residues. Germline CDR1 reads KGHSH; CDR2 reads LQKENI. The CDR3 region has the DNA TGTGCCAGCATCCAAATAAAAAACAGGGGCCAAGAGACCCAGTACTTC. Residues: CASIQIKNRGQETQYF.

This clone was seen a single time. The chain employs TRBV15 and TRBJ1-1; perhaps TRBD1 as D (5 bases). CDR1 LNHNV and CDR2 YYDKDF come from the germline V gene (reference sequence). The CDR3 is made up of 17 amino acids. The V end lost 1 base, the J end lost 5 bases, and 20 bases lay between the germline ends. The CDR3 sequence is CATSRVGLDPYGTEAFF. CDR3 coding DNA: TGTGCCACCAGCAGAGTGGGACTCGACCCATATGGGACTGAAGCTTTCTTT.

This clone turned up a few times. V is TRBV19 and J is TRBJ2-7; the match to TRBD1 covers 8 bases. The CDR3 is 14 amino acids. Germline-derived CDR1 and CDR2 are LNHDA and SQIVND (reference sequence). Losses at the gene ends were 1 base for V and 6 bases for J; bases not matched to a gene: 5. The CDR3 DNA follows: TGTGCCAGTAGTATAGGGGACAGGCTCTCCGAGCAGTACTTC. Translated: CASSIGDRLSEQYF.

The rearrangement uses TRBV5-1 and TRBJ2-7, with TRBD1 identical over 12 bases. The CDR3 extends over 15 amino acids. The junction had 6 bases not matched to a gene; V was cut back by 3 bases and J by 5 bases. In germline, CDR1 is SGHRS, CDR2 YFSETQ. CDR3 sequence: CASSSPGTGGNEQYF. In DNA form, the CDR3 reads TGCGCCAGCAGCTCACCCGGGACAGGGGGCAACGAGCAGTACTTC.

The chain carries TRBV30 and TRBJ1-1; D possibly corresponds to TRBD1 (5 bases). The ends were cut back, 5 bases at V and 0 bases at J, with 19 bases in the middle. The CDR3 loop spans 16 amino acids. Germline loops: CDR1 GTSNPN, CDR2 SVGIG (reference sequence). The CDR3 reads CAWSSFWEGLNTEAFF. CDR3 in DNA: TGTGCCTGGTCGTCCTTTTGGGAGGGACTGAACACTGAAGCTTTCTTT.

The chain is built from TRBV4-2 and TRBJ2-3; TRBD2 aligns across 13 bases. The CDR3 runs to 16 residues. After removal of 3 bases from V and 5 bases from J, the junction contained 5 bases not matched to a gene. The V gene's germline CDR1 is LGHNA and CDR2 YNFKEQ. CDR3 amino acids: CASSHWTSGGVDTQYF. As DNA, the CDR3 is TGTGCCAGCAGCCATTGGACTAGCGGGGGAGTAGATACGCAGTATTTT.